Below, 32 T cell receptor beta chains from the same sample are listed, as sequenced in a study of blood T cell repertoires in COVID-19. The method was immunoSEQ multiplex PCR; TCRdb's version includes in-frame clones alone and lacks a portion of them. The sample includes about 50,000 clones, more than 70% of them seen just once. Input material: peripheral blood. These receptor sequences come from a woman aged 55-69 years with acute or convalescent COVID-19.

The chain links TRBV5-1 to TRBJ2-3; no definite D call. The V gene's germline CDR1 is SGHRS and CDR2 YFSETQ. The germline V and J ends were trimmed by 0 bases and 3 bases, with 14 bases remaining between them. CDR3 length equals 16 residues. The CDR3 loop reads CASSLGRETITDTQYF. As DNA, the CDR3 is TGCGCCAGCAGCTTGGGAAGAGAAACGATAACAGATACGCAGTATTTT.

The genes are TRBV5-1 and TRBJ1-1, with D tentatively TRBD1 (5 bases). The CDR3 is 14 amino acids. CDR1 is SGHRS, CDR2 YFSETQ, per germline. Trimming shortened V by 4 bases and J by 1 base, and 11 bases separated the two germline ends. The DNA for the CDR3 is TGCGCCAGCAGCGTGGGGCATTCGAACACTGAAGCTTTCTTT. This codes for CASSVGHSNTEAFF.

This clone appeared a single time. The CDR3 coding sequence is TGTGCCAGCAGCTTTGCGGCAGAGCAGTTCTTC. Amino acid sequence: CASSFAAEQFF. V and J are TRBV7-9 and TRBJ2-1; no firm D call. Trimming removed 3 bases at V and 10 bases at J, with 7 bases between. The CDR3 has 11 amino acids. CDR1 and CDR2 from the germline V gene are SEHNR and FQNEAQ (reference sequence).

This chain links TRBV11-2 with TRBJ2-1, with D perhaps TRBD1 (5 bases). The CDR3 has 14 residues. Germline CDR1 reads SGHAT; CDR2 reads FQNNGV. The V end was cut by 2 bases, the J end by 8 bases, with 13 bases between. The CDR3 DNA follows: TGTGCCAGCAGCTTATTAGGGGTCGGTCATGAGCAGTTCTTC. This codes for CASSLLGVGHEQFF.

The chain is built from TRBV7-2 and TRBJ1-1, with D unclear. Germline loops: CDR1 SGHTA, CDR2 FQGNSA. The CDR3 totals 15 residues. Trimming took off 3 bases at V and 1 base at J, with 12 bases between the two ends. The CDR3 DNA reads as TGTGCCAGCAGCTTCGGCGGTGGAAGGAACACTGAAGCTTTCTTT. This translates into CASSFGGGRNTEAFF.

In DNA form, the CDR3 reads TGTGCCAGCAGCGTCCGGGGCTACGAGCAGTACTTC. It translates to CASSVRGYEQYF. The gene calls are TRBV5-4 and TRBJ2-7; D might be TRBD2 (5 bases). From germline, CDR1 is SGHNT and CDR2 YYREEE (reference sequence). With 4 bases removed from V and 3 bases from J, the gap between germline ends came to 8 bases. The CDR3 has 12 residues.

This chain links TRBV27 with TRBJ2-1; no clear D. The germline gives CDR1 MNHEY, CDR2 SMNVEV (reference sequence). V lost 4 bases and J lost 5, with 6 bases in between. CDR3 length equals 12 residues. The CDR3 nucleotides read TGTGCCAGCAGTTATTCAAACAATGAGCAGTTCTTC. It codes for CASSYSNNEQFF.

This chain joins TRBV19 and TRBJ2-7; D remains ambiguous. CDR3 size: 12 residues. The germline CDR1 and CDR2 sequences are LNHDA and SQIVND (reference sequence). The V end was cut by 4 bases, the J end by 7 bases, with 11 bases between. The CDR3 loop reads CASSSRLQEQYF. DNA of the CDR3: TGTGCCAGTAGTAGTCGCCTGCAGGAGCAGTACTTC.

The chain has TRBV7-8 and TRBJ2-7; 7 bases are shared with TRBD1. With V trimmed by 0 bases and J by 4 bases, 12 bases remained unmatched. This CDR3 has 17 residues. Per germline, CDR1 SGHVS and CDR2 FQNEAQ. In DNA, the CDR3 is TGTGCCAGCAGCTTAGCGCTCTTTCCGGGACAGATGTACGAGCAGTACTTC. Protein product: CASSLALFPGQMYEQYF.

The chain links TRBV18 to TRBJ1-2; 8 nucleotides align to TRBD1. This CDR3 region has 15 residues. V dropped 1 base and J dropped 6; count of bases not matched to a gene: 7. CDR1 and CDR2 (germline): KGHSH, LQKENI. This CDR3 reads CASSPRSGGLHGYTF. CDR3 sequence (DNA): TGTGCCAGCTCACCACGGTCAGGGGGCCTGCATGGCTACACCTTC.

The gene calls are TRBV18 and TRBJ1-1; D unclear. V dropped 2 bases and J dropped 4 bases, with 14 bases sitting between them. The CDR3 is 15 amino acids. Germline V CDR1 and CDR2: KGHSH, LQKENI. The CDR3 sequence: CASSPTARPGTEAFF. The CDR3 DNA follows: TGTGCCAGCTCACCAACCGCCCGGCCGGGCACTGAAGCTTTCTTT. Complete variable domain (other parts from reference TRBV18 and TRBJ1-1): NAGVMQNPRHLVRRRGQEARLRCSPMKGHSHVYWYRQLPEEGLKFMVYLQKENIIDESGMPKERFSAEFPKEGPSILRIQQVVRGDSAAYFCASSPTARPGTEAFFGQGTRLTVV.

The CDR3 DNA reads as TGCAGCGTAGGCCGCGGTACTTCTAGCACAGATACGCAGTATTTT. This codes for CSVGRGTSSTDTQYF. The rearrangement links TRBV29-1 to TRBJ2-3; the D is unclear. The germline V and J ends were trimmed by 6 bases and 0 bases, with 16 bases remaining between them. The CDR3 loop spans 15 amino acids. CDR1 and CDR2 (germline): SQVTM, ANQGSEA.

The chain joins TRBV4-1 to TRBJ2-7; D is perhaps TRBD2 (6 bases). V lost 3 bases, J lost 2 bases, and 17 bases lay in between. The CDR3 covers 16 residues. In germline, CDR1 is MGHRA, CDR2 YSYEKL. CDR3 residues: CASSQLVVGSPYEQYF. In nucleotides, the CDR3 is TGCGCCAGCAGCCAGCTCGTGGTCGGGAGCCCCTACGAGCAGTACTTC.

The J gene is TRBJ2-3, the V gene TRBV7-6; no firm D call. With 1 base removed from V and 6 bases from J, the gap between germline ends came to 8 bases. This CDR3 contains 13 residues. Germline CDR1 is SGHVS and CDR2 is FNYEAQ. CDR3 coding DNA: TGTGCCAGCAGCTTAGGGCCCGGGGATACGCAGTATTTT. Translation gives CASSLGPGDTQYF.

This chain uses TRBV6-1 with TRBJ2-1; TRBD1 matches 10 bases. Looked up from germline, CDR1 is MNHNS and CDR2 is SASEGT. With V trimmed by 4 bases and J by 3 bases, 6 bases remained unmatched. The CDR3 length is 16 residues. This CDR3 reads CASSGLTGGDYNEQFF. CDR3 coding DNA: TGTGCCAGCAGTGGACTGACAGGGGGCGACTACAATGAGCAGTTCTTC.

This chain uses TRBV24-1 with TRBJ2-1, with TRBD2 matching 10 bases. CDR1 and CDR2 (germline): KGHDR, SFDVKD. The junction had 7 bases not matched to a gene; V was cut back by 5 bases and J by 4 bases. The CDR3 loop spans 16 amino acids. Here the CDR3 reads CATSGPLAGEYNEQFF. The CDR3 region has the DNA TGTGCCACCAGTGGCCCTCTAGCGGGAGAGTACAATGAGCAGTTCTTC.

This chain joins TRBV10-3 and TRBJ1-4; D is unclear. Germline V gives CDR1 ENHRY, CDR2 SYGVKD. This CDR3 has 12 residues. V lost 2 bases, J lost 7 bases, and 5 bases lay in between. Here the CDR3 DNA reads TGTGCCATCAGTGAGAAGCGTGAAAAACTGTTTTTT. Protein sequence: CAISEKREKLFF.

The CDR3 nucleotides are TGTGCCAGCAACGGAGCCCACCAGGGGTTAGCTATTGGGGCCAACGTCCTGACTTTC. Its translation is CASNGAHQGLAIGANVLTF. The rearrangement joins TRBV5-8 to TRBJ2-6, with D possibly matching TRBD1 (6 bases). CDR1 is SGHTS, CDR2 YDEGEE, per germline. Trimming cost V 6 bases and J 3 bases, with 25 bases left between them. The CDR3 extends over 19 amino acids.

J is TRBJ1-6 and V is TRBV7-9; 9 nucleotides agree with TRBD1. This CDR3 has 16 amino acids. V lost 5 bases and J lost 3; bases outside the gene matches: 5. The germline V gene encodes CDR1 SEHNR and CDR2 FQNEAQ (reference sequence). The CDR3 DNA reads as TGTGCCAGCAGCAATGGACAGGGGTTCTATAATTCACCCCTCCACTTT. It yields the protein CASSNGQGFYNSPLHF.

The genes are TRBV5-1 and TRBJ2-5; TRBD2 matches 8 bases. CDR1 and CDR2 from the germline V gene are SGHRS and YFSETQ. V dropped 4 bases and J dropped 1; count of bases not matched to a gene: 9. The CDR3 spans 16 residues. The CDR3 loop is CASSRTGGAAQETQYF. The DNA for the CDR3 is TGCGCCAGCAGCCGTACGGGAGGGGCAGCCCAAGAGACCCAGTACTTC.

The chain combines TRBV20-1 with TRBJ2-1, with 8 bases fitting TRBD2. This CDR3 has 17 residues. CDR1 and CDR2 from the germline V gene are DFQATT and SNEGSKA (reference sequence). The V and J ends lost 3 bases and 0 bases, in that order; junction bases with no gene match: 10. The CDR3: CSASKARGAFSYNEQFF. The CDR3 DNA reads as TGCAGTGCTAGTAAAGCGCGGGGGGCCTTCTCCTACAATGAGCAGTTCTTC.

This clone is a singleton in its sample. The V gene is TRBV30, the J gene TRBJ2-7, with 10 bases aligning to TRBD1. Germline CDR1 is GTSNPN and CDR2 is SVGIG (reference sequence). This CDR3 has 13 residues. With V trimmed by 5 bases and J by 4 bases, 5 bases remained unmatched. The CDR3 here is CAWGDRGRYEQYF. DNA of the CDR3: TGTGCCTGGGGGGACAGGGGACGTTACGAGCAGTACTTC.

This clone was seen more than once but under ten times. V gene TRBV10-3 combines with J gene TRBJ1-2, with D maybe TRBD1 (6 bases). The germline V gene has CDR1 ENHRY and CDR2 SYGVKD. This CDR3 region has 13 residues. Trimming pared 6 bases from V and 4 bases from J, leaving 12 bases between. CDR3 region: CAIRRGGVYGYTF. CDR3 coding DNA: TGTGCCATCAGGCGGGGGGGCGTCTATGGCTACACCTTC.

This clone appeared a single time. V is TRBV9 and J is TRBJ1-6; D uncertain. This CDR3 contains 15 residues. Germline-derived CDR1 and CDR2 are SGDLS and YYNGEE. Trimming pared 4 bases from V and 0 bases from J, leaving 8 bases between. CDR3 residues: CASSIESSYNSPLHF. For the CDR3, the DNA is TGTGCCAGCAGCATCGAGAGCTCCTATAATTCACCCCTCCACTTT.

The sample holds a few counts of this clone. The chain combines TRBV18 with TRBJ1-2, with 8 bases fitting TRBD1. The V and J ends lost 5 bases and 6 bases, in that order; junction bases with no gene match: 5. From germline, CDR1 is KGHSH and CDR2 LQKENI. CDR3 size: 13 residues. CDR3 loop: CASSGGQGNGYTF. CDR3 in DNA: TGTGCCAGCTCAGGCGGACAGGGCAATGGCTACACCTTC.

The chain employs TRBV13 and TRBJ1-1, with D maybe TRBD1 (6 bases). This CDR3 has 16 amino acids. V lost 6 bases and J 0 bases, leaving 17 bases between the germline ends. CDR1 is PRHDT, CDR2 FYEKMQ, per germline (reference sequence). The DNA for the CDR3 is TGTGCCAGCAGTCCCACGACAGGCCGGATGAACACTGAAGCTTTCTTT. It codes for CASSPTTGRMNTEAFF.

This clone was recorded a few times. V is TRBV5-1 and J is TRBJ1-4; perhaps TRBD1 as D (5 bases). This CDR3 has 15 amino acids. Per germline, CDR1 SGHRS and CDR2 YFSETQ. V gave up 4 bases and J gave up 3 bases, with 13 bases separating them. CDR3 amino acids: CASSDQGMPNEKLFF. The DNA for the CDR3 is TGCGCCAGCAGCGATCAGGGTATGCCTAATGAAAAACTGTTTTTT.

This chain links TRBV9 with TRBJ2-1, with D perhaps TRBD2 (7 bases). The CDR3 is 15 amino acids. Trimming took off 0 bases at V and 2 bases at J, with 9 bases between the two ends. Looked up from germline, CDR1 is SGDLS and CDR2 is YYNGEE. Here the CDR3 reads CASSVDGGPYNEQFF. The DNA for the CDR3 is TGTGCCAGCAGCGTAGACGGGGGGCCCTACAATGAGCAGTTCTTC.

The CDR3 loop reads CASTLQGNSPLHF. In DNA form, the CDR3 reads TGTGCCAGTACTTTACAGGGGAATTCACCCCTCCACTTT. The rearrangement links TRBV19 to TRBJ1-6; 7 bases are a match to TRBD1. Trimming removed 7 bases from V and 7 bases from J; junction bases left unmatched: 4. Germline CDR1 LNHDA, CDR2 SQIVND (reference sequence). This CDR3 has 13 residues.

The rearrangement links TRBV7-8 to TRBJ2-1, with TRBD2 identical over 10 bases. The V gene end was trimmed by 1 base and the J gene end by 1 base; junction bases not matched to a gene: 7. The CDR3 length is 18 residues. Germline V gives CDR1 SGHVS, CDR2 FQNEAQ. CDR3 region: CASSLGDGLAASYNEQFF. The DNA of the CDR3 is TGTGCCAGCAGCTTAGGGGACGGACTAGCGGCTTCCTACAATGAGCAGTTCTTC.

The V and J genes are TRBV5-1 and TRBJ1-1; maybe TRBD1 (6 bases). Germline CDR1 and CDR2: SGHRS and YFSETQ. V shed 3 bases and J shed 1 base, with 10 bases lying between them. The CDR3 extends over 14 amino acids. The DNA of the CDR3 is TGCGCCAGCAGCTCCGGGACAAAGAACACTGAAGCTTTCTTT. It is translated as CASSSGTKNTEAFF.

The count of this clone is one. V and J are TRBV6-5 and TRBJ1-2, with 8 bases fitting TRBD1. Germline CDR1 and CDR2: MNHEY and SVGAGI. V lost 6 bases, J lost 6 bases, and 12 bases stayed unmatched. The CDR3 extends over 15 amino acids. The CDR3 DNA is TGTGCCAGCAGAGACAGGGGCCGAGTAAAAAATGGCTACACCTTC. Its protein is CASRDRGRVKNGYTF.